Below are 24 T cell receptor beta chains sequenced from a single sample in a study of blood T cell repertoires in COVID-19. Using immunoSEQ multiplex PCR, the repertoire was profiled, and TCRdb retains in-frame clones only, with some absent. The sample yields around 200,000 clones, about 89% seen once. The sample was peripheral blood. The source is a man in his 70s with acute or convalescent COVID-19.

The chain uses TRBV10-2 and TRBJ1-2; 8 nucleotides match TRBD1. CDR3 length equals 15 residues. Germline-derived CDR1 and CDR2 are WSHSY and SAAADI. V was pared by 7 bases and J by 5 bases, with 12 bases of the junction left unmatched. The CDR3 here is CASNPDRGGTYGYTF. The CDR3 nucleotides are TGCGCCAGCAATCCTGACAGGGGAGGGACTTATGGCTACACCTTC.

The chain combines TRBV5-4 with TRBJ1-1; tentatively, D is TRBD1 (6 bases). Trimming took off 4 bases at V and 1 base at J, with 11 bases between the two ends. CDR1 is SGHNT and CDR2 is YYREEE in the germline V gene (reference sequence). This CDR3 region has 14 residues. The chain's CDR3 is CASSPRDTNTEAFF. The CDR3 nucleotides read TGTGCCAGCAGCCCCCGGGACACGAACACTGAAGCTTTCTTT.

The V and J genes are TRBV7-3 and TRBJ2-2; 8 bases match TRBD2. The CDR3 spans 15 residues. Trimming took 8 bases from V and 4 from J; bases not matched to a gene: 9. Germline CDR1 and CDR2: SGHTA and FQGTGA. In DNA, the CDR3 is TGTGCCAGCCGGCCGGGGCTAGCGGGCACCGGGGAGCTGTTTTTT. This gives the protein CASRPGLAGTGELFF.

This sequence joins TRBV27 and TRBJ1-1; TRBD1 aligns across 8 bases. CDR1 and CDR2 (germline): MNHEY, SMNVEV (reference sequence). V shed 5 bases and J 5 bases; nucleotides not matched to a gene: 7. The CDR3 loop spans 14 amino acids. CDR3 in amino acids: CASSLLQGATEAFF. In DNA, the CDR3 is TGTGCCAGCAGTCTACTCCAGGGGGCGACTGAAGCTTTCTTT.

CDR3 nucleotide sequence: TGTGCCAGCATTACTAGCGGGAGAATGAGAGAGACCCAGTACTTC. Its protein product is CASITSGRMRETQYF. The rearrangement uses TRBV6-4 and TRBJ2-5; 11 bases map to TRBD2. This CDR3 is 15 amino acids long. Losses at the gene ends were 7 bases for V and 4 bases for J; bases not matched to a gene: 8. Germline V gene lookup returns CDR1 MRHNA and CDR2 SNTAGT.

The rearrangement links TRBV2 to TRBJ1-4; perhaps TRBD1 as D (5 bases). V was shortened by 4 bases and J by 8 bases, with 17 bases between the two germline ends. CDR1 is SNHLY, CDR2 FYNNEI, per germline. The CDR3 has 15 residues. In nucleotides, the CDR3 is TGTGCCAGCAGTGCCCTGACAGCCTCAGACGAAAAACTGTTTTTT. Translation gives CASSALTASDEKLFF.

The V gene is TRBV5-1, the J gene TRBJ2-5; D gene unclear. Germline-derived CDR1 and CDR2 are SGHRS and YFSETQ. The CDR3 runs to 13 residues. Trimming left V 4 bases short and J 4 bases short, with 11 bases between. In DNA, the CDR3 is TGCGCCAGCAGCCAGCAGGCCGCAGAGACCCAGTACTTC. Its translation is CASSQQAAETQYF.

This clone was seen more than once but under ten times. This sequence joins TRBV20-1 and TRBJ1-3, with TRBD1 as a possible D gene (6 bases). Trimming cost V 3 bases and J 0 bases, with 9 bases left between them. CDR1 DFQATT and CDR2 SNEGSKA come from the germline V gene (reference sequence). CDR3 length equals 14 residues. The CDR3 loop reads CSASRQASGNTIYF. The CDR3 DNA reads as TGCAGTGCTAGTCGACAGGCCTCTGGAAACACCATATATTTT.

The genes are TRBV3-1 (or the pseudogene TRBV3-2) and TRBJ2-7, with D tentatively TRBD1 (6 bases). The CDR3 covers 13 residues. Germline assignment: CDR1 LGHDT and CDR2 YNNKEL (reference sequence). V lost 6 bases and J lost 5, with 14 bases in between. CDR3 sequence reads: CASRQTGINEQYF. The DNA for the CDR3 is TGTGCCAGCAGACAAACAGGGATCAACGAGCAGTACTTC.

The chain is built from TRBV7-6 and TRBJ1-4, with unresolved D. This CDR3 is built from 14 residues. Germline V gene data show CDR1 as SGHVS and CDR2 as FNYEAQ. Trimming took off 8 bases at V and 0 bases at J, with 10 bases between the two ends. The CDR3 bases are TGTGCCAGCCTCGTCGCTACAACTAATGAAAAACTGTTTTTT. Translation: CASLVATTNEKLFF.

The V and J genes are TRBV30 and TRBJ1-5, with D unclear. The germline CDR1 and CDR2 sequences are GTSNPN and SVGIG (reference sequence). V lost 6 bases, J lost 2 bases, and 11 bases lay in between. The CDR3 contains 13 residues. The CDR3 is CACSDLGNQPQHF. As DNA, the CDR3 is TGTGCCTGTTCAGATTTGGGCAATCAGCCCCAGCATTTT.

This clone was observed once. The gene calls are TRBV27 and TRBJ1-2; D is uncertain. The germline V gene has CDR1 MNHEY and CDR2 SMNVEV (reference sequence). The CDR3 sequence is 13 residues long. The V and J ends lost 5 bases and 2 bases respectively, with 9 bases between them. CDR3 residues: CASSPAGNYGYTF. Here the CDR3 DNA reads TGTGCCAGCAGTCCCGCCGGGAACTATGGCTACACCTTC.

The rearrangement links TRBV20-1 to TRBJ1-1, with a weak D call TRBD1 (5 bases). CDR3 length: 11 residues. The germline CDR1 and CDR2 sequences are DFQATT and SNEGSKA (reference sequence). V dropped 5 bases and J dropped 11 bases, with 15 bases sitting between them. The CDR3 here is CSALQAPGAFF. CDR3 DNA: TGCAGTGCTTTACAGGCGCCTGGGGCTTTCTTT.

The chain uses TRBV30 and TRBJ1-5; no definite D call. The CDR3 totals 15 residues. CDR1 GTSNPN and CDR2 SVGIG come from the germline V gene (reference sequence). The germline V and J ends were trimmed by 1 base and 1 base, with 11 bases remaining between them. In DNA form, the CDR3 reads TGTGCCTGGAGTGGGGCACTTGGAAGCAATCAGCCCCAGCATTTT. It is translated as CAWSGALGSNQPQHF.

The chain recombines TRBV19 with TRBJ1-2; TRBD1 is a possible D gene (5 bases). From germline, CDR1 is LNHDA and CDR2 SQIVND (reference sequence). This CDR3 is built from 12 residues. The V gene lost 5 bases and the J gene lost 7 bases, with 11 bases spanning the gap. This CDR3 is CASSLRRGGYTF. The DNA for the CDR3 is TGTGCCAGTAGTCTAAGAAGGGGTGGCTACACCTTC.

CDR3 in amino acids: CASESGGAGGVYNEQFF. In DNA form, the CDR3 reads TGTGCCAGCGAATCCGGAGGGGCAGGGGGAGTCTACAATGAGCAGTTCTTC. The chain joins TRBV7-9 to TRBJ2-1; D possibly corresponds to TRBD1 (7 bases). The V end lost 8 bases, the J end lost 3 bases, and 23 bases lay between the germline ends. Germline V CDR1 and CDR2: SEHNR, FQNEAQ (reference sequence). The CDR3 totals 17 residues.

The rearrangement uses TRBV19 and TRBJ2-2; D perhaps matches TRBD1 (6 bases). CDR1 is LNHDA and CDR2 is SQIVND in the germline V gene (reference sequence). CDR3 length: 13 residues. Trimming stripped 3 bases from V and 6 bases from J, with 8 bases between. In DNA, the CDR3 is TGTGCCAGTAGTATCAGGGGTCCCGGGGAGCTGTTTTTT. It translates to CASSIRGPGELFF.

The chain employs TRBV5-4 and TRBJ2-7; D possibly corresponds to TRBD2 (6 bases). This CDR3 contains 14 residues. V lost 4 bases to trimming and J lost 6 bases, with 17 bases between them. From germline, CDR1 is SGHNT and CDR2 YYREEE (reference sequence). The CDR3 bases are TGTGCCAGCAGCCCCAGGGAGGAGCGACGCGAGCAGTACTTC. As protein: CASSPREERREQYF.

The genes are TRBV4-1 and TRBJ1-4; D is ambiguous. The germline CDR1 and CDR2 sequences are MGHRA and YSYEKL. The CDR3 sequence is 15 residues long. The V end was cut by 1 base, the J end by 5 bases, with 11 bases between. CDR3 sequence: CASSQVLASNEKLFF. CDR3 nucleotide sequence: TGCGCCAGCAGCCAAGTGCTGGCCTCCAATGAAAAACTGTTTTTT.

V and J are TRBV4-1 and TRBJ2-7; 10 bases agree with TRBD2. CDR1 MGHRA and CDR2 YSYEKL come from the germline V gene. The CDR3 covers 16 residues. J gave up 6 bases and V 0 bases, and 8 bases lay outside the gene matches. CDR3 in amino acids: CASSQDRQREGGEQYF. CDR3 bases: TGCGCCAGCAGCCAAGATCGCCAGCGGGAGGGTGGCGAGCAGTACTTC.

This chain connects TRBV28 to TRBJ2-7; TRBD2 aligns across 8 bases. V lost 4 bases, J lost 2 bases, and 7 bases stayed unmatched. The germline CDR1 and CDR2 sequences are MDHEN and SYDVKM. The CDR3 contains 15 residues. The CDR3 DNA follows: TGTGCCAGCAGTTCGCCCCTACTAGCGGCCTACGAGCAGTACTTC. Protein: CASSSPLLAAYEQYF.

This chain joins TRBV29-1 and TRBJ2-7, with 7 bases fitting TRBD2. From germline, CDR1 is SQVTM and CDR2 ANQGSEA. This CDR3 contains 15 residues. V lost 5 bases to trimming and J lost 6 bases; unmatched junction nucleotides: 16. CDR3: CSVTPQGNWGGEQYF. The CDR3 DNA follows: TGCAGCGTTACACCCCAAGGGAACTGGGGGGGCGAGCAGTACTTC.

In this sample, this clone turned up once. The chain carries TRBV3-1 (or the pseudogene TRBV3-2) and TRBJ1-6; D is uncertain. Germline V gives CDR1 LGHDT, CDR2 YNNKEL (reference sequence). V was clipped by 1 base and J by 8 bases, with 15 bases between them. The CDR3 has 16 residues. DNA for the CDR3: TGTGCCAGCAGCCAAGGACCGACACGGCGCGATTCACCCCTCCACTTT. This gives the protein CASSQGPTRRDSPLHF.

The chain carries TRBV7-2 and TRBJ1-1, with no clear D. The CDR3 sequence is 15 residues long. CDR1 is SGHTA, CDR2 FQGNSA, per germline. Trimming shortened V by 6 bases and J by 0 bases, and 14 bases separated the two germline ends. CDR3 sequence: CASRLLGRMNTEAFF. DNA of the CDR3: TGTGCCAGCAGGCTTCTAGGTAGAATGAACACTGAAGCTTTCTTT.